These 3 T cell receptor beta chains were sequenced from one sample in a study of blood T cell repertoires in COVID-19. Clones were read by immunoSEQ multiplex PCR, and TCRdb kept only the in-frame ones, dropping some. This sample yields around 36,000 clones, of which 75% to 90% are seen a single time; less than 4.5% belongs to the top ten. The sequencing input was peripheral blood. All receptors come from a man in his sixties with acute or convalescent COVID-19.

The chain joins TRBV11-3 to TRBJ2-2, with D perhaps TRBD2 (6 bases). This CDR3 contains 15 residues. V was shortened by 3 bases and J by 5 bases, with 13 bases between the two germline ends. Germline CDR1 SGHNT, CDR2 YENEEA. The CDR3 loop is CASSFSGGVTGELFF. In nucleotides, the CDR3 is TGTGCCAGCAGCTTCTCCGGAGGGGTGACCGGGGAGCTGTTTTTT.

The chain has TRBV7-9 and TRBJ2-1; 14 bases map to TRBD2. This CDR3 contains 19 residues. J was trimmed by 0 bases and V by 2 bases; bases with no gene match: 6. Per the germline V gene, CDR1 is SEHNR and CDR2 is FQNEAQ (reference sequence). In DNA form, the CDR3 reads TGTGCCAGCAGCTTACACGGACTAGCGGGGGGCGTCTCCTACAATGAGCAGTTCTTC. Protein product: CASSLHGLAGGVSYNEQFF.

This rearrangement joins TRBV7-2 to TRBJ1-4; tentatively, D is TRBD1 (5 bases). V gave up 4 bases and J gave up 3 bases, with 12 bases separating them. CDR1 and CDR2 (germline): SGHTA, FQGNSA. This CDR3 is built from 15 residues. The CDR3: CASSSGRASNEKLFF. The CDR3, as DNA: TGTGCCAGCAGCTCGGGCAGGGCGTCTAATGAAAAACTGTTTTTT.